The rows below give T cell receptor beta chains drawn from one sample of a study of blood T cell repertoires in COVID-19. Clones were sequenced by immunoSEQ multiplex PCR, and TCRdb holds only the in-frame ones, with some missing. The sample contains hundreds of thousands of clones, about 87% of which appear only once. What was sequenced was PBMCs or T cells enriched from blood (not recorded which). Source of these receptors: a woman in her 50s who had recovered from COVID-19. Each CDR3 is given with its conserved first and last residue. The D gene is left open where the match is weak.

v_call	j_call	d_call	cdr3_aa
TRBV5-1	TRBJ2-7	NA	CASSLLPSYEQYF
TRBV7-9	TRBJ1-2	TRBD1	CASSLGQSPNYGYTF
TRBV2	TRBJ1-5	NA	CASSDDRNSNQPQHF
TRBV25-1	TRBJ1-5	NA	CASSPPGHQGQPQHF
TRBV5-1	TRBJ2-3	NA	CASSLTVGGTDTQYF
TRBV5-1	TRBJ2-1	TRBD2	CASTISGTSYNEQFF
TRBV7-9	TRBJ1-2	TRBD1	CASSPGTGELFSYGYTF
TRBV18	TRBJ1-1	TRBD1	CASSPLDRDTEAFF
TRBV19	TRBJ1-1	TRBD1	CASSLGQGWITEAFF
TRBV20-1	TRBJ2-1	NA	CSASNRGRRSYNEQFF
TRBV7-3	TRBJ2-2	TRBD2	CASSRGTSSFGELFF
TRBV4-3	TRBJ1-1	TRBD1	CASSQGLIWTGENTEAFF
TRBV19	TRBJ2-5	NA	CASSYPGQQETQYF
TRBV11-2	TRBJ2-7	TRBD2	CASSLPAGGSYEQYF
TRBV6-5	TRBJ2-7	TRBD1	CASSYSNRGSYEQYF
TRBV18	TRBJ2-3	TRBD2	CASSPLTKATSGTDTQYF
TRBV5-1	TRBJ1-3	TRBD1	CASSGTGVGNTIYF
TRBV28	TRBJ1-5	TRBD1	CASSPTGQGRQPQHF
TRBV28	TRBJ1-5	TRBD1	CASSPPQGASNQPQHF
TRBV6-5	TRBJ1-1	NA	CASSYSSVRMNTEAFF
TRBV19	TRBJ1-1	NA	CASSRGGQTEAFF
TRBV4-2	TRBJ2-7	TRBD2	CASSPSPSGSYEQYF
TRBV7-2	TRBJ2-1	TRBD2	CASSFLPSGSNEQFF
TRBV19	TRBJ1-5	NA	CASSIDQWPQHF
TRBV4-1	TRBJ1-5	NA	CASSQGGRAGGNQPQHF
TRBV4-3	TRBJ2-7	NA	CASSQGTGFYEQYF
TRBV7-2	TRBJ1-5	TRBD1	CASSQDRGQPQHF
TRBV19	TRBJ1-1	TRBD1	CASPGAGGSLTEAFF
TRBV18	TRBJ1-1	NA	CASSPAGLNTEAFF
TRBV7-9	TRBJ2-2	TRBD1	CASSTRTGTSTGELFF
TRBV7-9	TRBJ2-5	TRBD2	CASSLDRSREGHETQYF
TRBV6-5	TRBJ2-1	NA	CASRSDRYPYNEQFF
TRBV11-2	TRBJ2-7	NA	CASSLETGTYEQYF
TRBV28	TRBJ2-7	TRBD1	CASSPLTGGFQEQYF
TRBV2	TRBJ1-4	TRBD1	CASSLTGGENEKLFF
TRBV28	TRBJ2-7	TRBD2	CASSSGGGRTYEQYF
TRBV19	TRBJ2-1	TRBD1	CASKKTGTYNEQFF
TRBV7-7	TRBJ2-3	NA	CASSLELDTDTQYF
TRBV30	TRBJ1-2	NA	CAWSPGENYGYTF
TRBV28	TRBJ2-1	NA	CASGSYNEQFF
TRBV28	TRBJ2-3	TRBD1	CASSPDRVMADTQYF
TRBV7-2	TRBJ2-5	NA	CASSPTTYQETQYF
TRBV2	TRBJ2-5	TRBD1	CASSPPGQGAWETQYF
TRBV9	TRBJ2-3	NA	CASSGRDTLTDTQYF
TRBV28	TRBJ1-2	NA	CASSFGGGGYGYTF
TRBV28	TRBJ2-1	TRBD1	CASRQGGSYNEQFF
TRBV7-2	TRBJ1-5	TRBD1	CASSLEGGRGSRQPQHF
TRBV27	TRBJ2-2	TRBD1	CASGPGQGNTGELFF
TRBV13	TRBJ1-1	NA	CASSLIGLRNTEAFF
TRBV5-8	TRBJ2-3	TRBD2	CASSLSLAGGPSDTQYF
TRBV7-6	TRBJ1-1	NA	CASSSGGDMNTEAFF
TRBV18	TRBJ1-1	NA	CASSPVMSSEAFF
TRBV27	TRBJ1-5	TRBD1	CAIRDRGPYSNQPQHF
TRBV27	TRBJ2-7	TRBD2	CASASSLAGVNEQYF
TRBV6-2/TRBV6-3	TRBJ1-1	TRBD1	CASSFGRGLWNTEAFF
TRBV9	TRBJ1-1	TRBD1	CASSAQGAHTEAFF
TRBV6-6	TRBJ1-3	TRBD1	CASSYGDRGLGNTIYF
TRBV6-4	TRBJ2-7	NA	CASRTPLAGPSYEQYF
TRBV19	TRBJ2-7	NA	CASSIGTSYEQYF
TRBV27	TRBJ1-1	NA	CASRRGFGTEAFF